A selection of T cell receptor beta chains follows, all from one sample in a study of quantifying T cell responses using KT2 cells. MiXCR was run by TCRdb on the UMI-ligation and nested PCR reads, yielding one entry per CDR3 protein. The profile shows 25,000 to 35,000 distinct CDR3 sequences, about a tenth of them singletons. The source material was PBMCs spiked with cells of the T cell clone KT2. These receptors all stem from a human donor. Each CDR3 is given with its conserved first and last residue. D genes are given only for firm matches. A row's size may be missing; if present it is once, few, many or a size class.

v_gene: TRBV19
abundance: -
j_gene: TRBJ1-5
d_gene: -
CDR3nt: TGTGCCAGTAGTATAGAGGGGGCGGTCCAAGATCAGCCCCAGCATTTT
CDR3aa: CASSIEGAVQDQPQHF

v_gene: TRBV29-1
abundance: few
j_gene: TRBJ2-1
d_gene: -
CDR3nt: TGCAGCGTTGGGAGTCACGAGATCTACAATGAGCAGTTCTTC
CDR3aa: CSVGSHEIYNEQFF

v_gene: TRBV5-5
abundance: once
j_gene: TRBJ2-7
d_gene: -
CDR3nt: TGTGCCAGCAGCTTGAGGGCCCCGACGGGCGAGCAGTACTTC
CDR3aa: CASSLRAPTGEQYF

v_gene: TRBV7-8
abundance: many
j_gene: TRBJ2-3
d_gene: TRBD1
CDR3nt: TGTGCCAGCAGCACCTACGGGACAGGGGTGGAAGATACGCAGTATTTT
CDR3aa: CASSTYGTGVEDTQYF

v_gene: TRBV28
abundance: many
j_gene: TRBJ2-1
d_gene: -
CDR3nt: TGTGCCAGCAGTTTTATTGGTTTCAGGGGAGTAGGTGAGCAGTTCTTC
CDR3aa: CASSFIGFRGVGEQFF

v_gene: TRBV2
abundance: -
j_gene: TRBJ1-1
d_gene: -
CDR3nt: TGTGCCAGCAGATTAGGAGGGGTAGACACTGAAGCTTTCTTT
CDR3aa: CASRLGGVDTEAFF

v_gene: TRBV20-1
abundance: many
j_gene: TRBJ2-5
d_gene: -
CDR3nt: TGCAGTGCTAGAGGGATAGGGCGGGAGACCCAGTACTTC
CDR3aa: CSARGIGRETQYF

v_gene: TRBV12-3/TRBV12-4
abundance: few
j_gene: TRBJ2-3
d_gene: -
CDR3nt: TGTGCCAGCAGTTTACGGGGGACGGTCCCAGATACGCAGTATTTT
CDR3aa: CASSLRGTVPDTQYF

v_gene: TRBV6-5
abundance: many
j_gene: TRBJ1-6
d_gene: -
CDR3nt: TGTGCCAGCAGTCGGACAGTTTATTCACCCCTCCACTTT
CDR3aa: CASSRTVYSPLHF

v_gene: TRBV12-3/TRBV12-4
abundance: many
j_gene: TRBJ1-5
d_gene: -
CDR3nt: TGTGCCAGCAGTTTTATCGGACGGGGCAATCAGCCCCAGCATTTT
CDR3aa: CASSFIGRGNQPQHF

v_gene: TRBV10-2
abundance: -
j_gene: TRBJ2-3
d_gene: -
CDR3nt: TGCGCCAGCAAGGGGGACGGCGGGGGAAGAGATACGCAGTATTTT
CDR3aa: CASKGDGGGRDTQYF

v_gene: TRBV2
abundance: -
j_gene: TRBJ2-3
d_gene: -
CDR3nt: TGTGCCAGCAGTGATGGGCGCTCGGTGACTAGCACAGATACGCAGTATTTT
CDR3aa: CASSDGRSVTSTDTQYF

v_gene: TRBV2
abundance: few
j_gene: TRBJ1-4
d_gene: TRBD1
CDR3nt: TGTGCCAGCAGTGCGACAGGGTATGATAATGAAAAACTGTTTTTT
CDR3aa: CASSATGYDNEKLFF

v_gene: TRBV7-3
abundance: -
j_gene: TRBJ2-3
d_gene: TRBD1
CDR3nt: TGTGCCAGCAGCGGGGGACAGAGCACAGATACGCAGTATTTT
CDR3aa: CASSGGQSTDTQYF

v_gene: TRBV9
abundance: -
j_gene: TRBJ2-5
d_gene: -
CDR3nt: TGTGTCAGCAGCGTGCGGTACCAAGAGACCCAGTACTTC
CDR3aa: CVSSVRYQETQYF

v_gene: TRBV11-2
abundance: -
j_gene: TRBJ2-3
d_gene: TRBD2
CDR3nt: TGTGCCAGCAGCTTACCGAGTGGGCTAGCGGGGTTAGATACGCAGTATTTT
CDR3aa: CASSLPSGLAGLDTQYF

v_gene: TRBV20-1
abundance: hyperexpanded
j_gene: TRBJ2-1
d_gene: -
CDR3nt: TGCAGTGCGAGCTTAGCGGACTACAATGAGCAGTTCTTC
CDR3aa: CSASLADYNEQFF

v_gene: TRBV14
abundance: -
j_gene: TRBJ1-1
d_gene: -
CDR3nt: TGTGCCAGCAGCCAGGACGCCTACACTGAAGCTTTCTTT
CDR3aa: CASSQDAYTEAFF

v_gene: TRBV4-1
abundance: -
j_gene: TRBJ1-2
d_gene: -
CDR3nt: TGCGCCAGCAGCCAAGATCCCCGGACCAGGGGCTACACCTTC
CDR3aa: CASSQDPRTRGYTF

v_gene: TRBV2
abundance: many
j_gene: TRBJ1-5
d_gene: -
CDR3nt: TGTGCCAGCAGCCGGACTGATTATCAGCCCCAGCATTTT
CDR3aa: CASSRTDYQPQHF

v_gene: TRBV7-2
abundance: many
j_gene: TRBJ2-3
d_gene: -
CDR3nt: TGTGCCAGCAGCTCACAACAGGGCGTAGGCACAGATACGCAGTATTTT
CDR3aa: CASSSQQGVGTDTQYF

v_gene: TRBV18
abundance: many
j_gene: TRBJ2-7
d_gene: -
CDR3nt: TGTGCCAGCTCACCATTAACGAGCTCCTACGAGCAGTACTTC
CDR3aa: CASSPLTSSYEQYF

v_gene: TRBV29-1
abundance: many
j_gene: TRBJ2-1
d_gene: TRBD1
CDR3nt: TGCAGCGTTGGACAGGGTAAGGTCAATGAGCAGTTCTTC
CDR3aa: CSVGQGKVNEQFF

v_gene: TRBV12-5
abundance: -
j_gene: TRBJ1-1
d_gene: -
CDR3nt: TGTGCTAGTGGTTTGGTAAGGAGGGCCACTCAGGAAGCTTTCTTT
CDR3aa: CASGLVRRATQEAFF

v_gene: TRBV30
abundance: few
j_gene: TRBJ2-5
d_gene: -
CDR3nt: TGTGCCTGGATAAGACCACCTGTTTCGACCCAGTACTTC
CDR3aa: CAWIRPPVSTQYF

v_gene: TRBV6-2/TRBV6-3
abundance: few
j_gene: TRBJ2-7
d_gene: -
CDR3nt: TGTGCCAGCAGCCACACTAGATTCGAGCAGTACTTC
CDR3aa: CASSHTRFEQYF

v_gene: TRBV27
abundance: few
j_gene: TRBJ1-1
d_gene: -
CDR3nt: TGTGCCAGCAGTTTCAGGGAGGGGACTGAAGCTTTCTTT
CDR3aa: CASSFREGTEAFF

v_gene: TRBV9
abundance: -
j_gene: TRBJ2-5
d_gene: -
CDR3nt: TGTGCCAGCAGCGTATACTCCGGAGAGACCCAGTACTTC
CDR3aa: CASSVYSGETQYF

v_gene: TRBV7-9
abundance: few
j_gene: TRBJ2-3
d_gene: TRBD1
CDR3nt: TGTGCCAGCAGTCATACAGGGGCAGATACGCAGTATTTT
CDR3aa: CASSHTGADTQYF

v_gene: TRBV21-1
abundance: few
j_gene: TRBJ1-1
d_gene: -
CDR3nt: TGTGCCAGCAGCGGGGACAGGGAAGGCACTGAAGCTTTCTTT
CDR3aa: CASSGDREGTEAFF

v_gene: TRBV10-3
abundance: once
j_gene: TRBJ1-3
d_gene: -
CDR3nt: TGTGCCATCAGTGAGGCTCTTTCTGGAAACACCATATATTTT
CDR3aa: CAISEALSGNTIYF